This T cell receptor (beta chain) emerged from a study of blood T cell repertoires in COVID-19. Study information: Acute and convalescent COVID-19 samples came from the United States, Italy and Spain.

This table comes from immunoSEQ multiplex PCR, and its TCRdb copy is limited to in-frame clones, with some not included. The sample includes a few hundred thousand clones, around nine tenths of them seen just once. CDR1 and CDR2 (germline): LGHNA, YSLEER. The CDR3 loop spans 14 amino acids. Trimming took off 4 bases at V and 13 bases at J, with 17 bases between the two ends. The V call is TRBV4-3, the J call TRBJ1-6; no reliable D call. Sequencing input: PBMCs or T cells enriched from blood (not recorded which). This clonotype was obtained from a woman between 35 and 50 years old who had recovered from COVID-19. The CDR3 loop is CASSPEYEGVPLHF. DNA of the CDR3: TGCGCCAGCAGCCCAGAATATGAGGGAGTGCCCCTCCACTTT.